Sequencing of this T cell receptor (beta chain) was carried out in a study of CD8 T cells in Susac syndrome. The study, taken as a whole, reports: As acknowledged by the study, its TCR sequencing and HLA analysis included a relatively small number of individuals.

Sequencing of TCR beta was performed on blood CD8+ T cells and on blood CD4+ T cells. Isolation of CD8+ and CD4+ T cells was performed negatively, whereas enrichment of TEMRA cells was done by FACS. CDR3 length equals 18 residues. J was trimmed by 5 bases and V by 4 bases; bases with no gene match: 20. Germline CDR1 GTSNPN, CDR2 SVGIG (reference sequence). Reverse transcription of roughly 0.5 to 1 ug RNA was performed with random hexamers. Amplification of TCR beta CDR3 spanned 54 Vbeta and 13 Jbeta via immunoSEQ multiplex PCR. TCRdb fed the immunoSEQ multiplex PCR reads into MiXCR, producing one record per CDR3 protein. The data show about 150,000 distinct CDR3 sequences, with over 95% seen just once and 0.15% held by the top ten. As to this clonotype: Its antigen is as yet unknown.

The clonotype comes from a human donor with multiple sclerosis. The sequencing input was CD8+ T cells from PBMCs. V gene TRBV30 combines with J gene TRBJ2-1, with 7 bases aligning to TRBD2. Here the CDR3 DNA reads TGTGCCTGGACGGGAGGAGGGAGTGTGCAACTTATGGACAATGAGCAGTTCTTC. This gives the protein CAWTGGGSVQLMDNEQFF.